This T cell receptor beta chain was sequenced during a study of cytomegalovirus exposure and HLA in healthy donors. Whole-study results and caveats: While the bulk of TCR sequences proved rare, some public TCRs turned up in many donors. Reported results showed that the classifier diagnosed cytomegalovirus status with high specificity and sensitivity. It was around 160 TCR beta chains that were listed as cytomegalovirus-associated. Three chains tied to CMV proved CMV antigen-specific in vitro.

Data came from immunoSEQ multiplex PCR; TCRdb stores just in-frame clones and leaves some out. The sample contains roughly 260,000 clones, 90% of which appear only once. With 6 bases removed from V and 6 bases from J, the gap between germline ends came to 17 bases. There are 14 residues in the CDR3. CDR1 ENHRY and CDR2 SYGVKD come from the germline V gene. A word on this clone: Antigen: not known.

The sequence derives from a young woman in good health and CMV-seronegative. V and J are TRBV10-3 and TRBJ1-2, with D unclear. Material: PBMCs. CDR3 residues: CAISLSTERHGYTF. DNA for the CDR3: TGTGCCATCAGCCTTTCTACAGAGCGGCATGGCTACACCTTC.